The source of this TCR beta chain is a study of cytomegalovirus exposure and HLA in healthy donors. The germline gives CDR1 MRHNA, CDR2 SNTAGT. The CDR3 totals 15 residues. The germline V and J ends were trimmed by 7 bases and 0 bases, with 15 bases remaining between them. This clone was detected only once. 60 Vbeta and 13 Jbeta primers were used in PCR. Clones were sequenced by immunoSEQ multiplex PCR, and TCRdb holds only the in-frame ones, with some missing. Of about 190,000 clones listed, more than 70% are singletons. J is TRBJ2-5 and V is TRBV6-4, with D possibly being TRBD1 (6 bases). This clonotype originated in a man aged 40-49 years in good health and CMV-seropositive. Sequences were obtained from PBMCs. DNA for the CDR3: TGTGCCAGCAAACAAAATACAGGGAACCAAGAGACCCAGTACTTC. Protein product: CASKQNTGNQETQYF.